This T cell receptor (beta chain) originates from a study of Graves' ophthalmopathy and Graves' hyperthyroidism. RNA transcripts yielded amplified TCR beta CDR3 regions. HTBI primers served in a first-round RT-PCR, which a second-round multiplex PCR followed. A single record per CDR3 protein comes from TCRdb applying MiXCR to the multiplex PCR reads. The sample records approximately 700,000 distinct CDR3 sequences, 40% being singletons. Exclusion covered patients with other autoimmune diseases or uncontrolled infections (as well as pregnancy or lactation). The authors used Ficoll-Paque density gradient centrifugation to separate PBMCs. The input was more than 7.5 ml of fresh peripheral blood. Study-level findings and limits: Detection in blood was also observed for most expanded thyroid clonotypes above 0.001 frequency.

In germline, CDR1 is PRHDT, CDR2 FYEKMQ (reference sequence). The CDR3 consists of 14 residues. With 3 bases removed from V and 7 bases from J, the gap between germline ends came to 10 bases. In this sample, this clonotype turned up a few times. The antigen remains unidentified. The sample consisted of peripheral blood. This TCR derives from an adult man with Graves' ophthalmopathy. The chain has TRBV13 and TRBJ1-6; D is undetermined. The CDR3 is CASSFSVINSPLHF. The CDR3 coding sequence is TGTGCCAGCAGCTTCTCAGTCATCAATTCACCCCTCCACTTT. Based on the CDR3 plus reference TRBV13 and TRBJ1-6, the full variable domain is AAGVIQSPRHLIKEKRETATLKCYPIPRHDTVYWYQQGPGQDPQFLISFYEKMQSDKGSIPDRFSAQQFSDYHSELNMSSLELGDSALYFCASSFSVINSPLHFGNGTRLTVT.